Shown below are 15 T cell receptor beta chains from a single sample sequenced in a study of OX40 agonist ivuxolimab in advanced cancers. The method was immunoSEQ multiplex PCR; TCRdb's version includes in-frame clones alone and lacks a portion of them. Found here are around 62,000 clones, more than 65% of them singletons; the top ten hold approximately 4.8%. Sequencing was performed on CD4+ or CD8+ T cells sorted from blood, taken in a trial of the OX40 agonist ivuxolimab. These receptors were taken from an adult with an advanced solid tumor such as melanoma, head and neck, liver or kidney cancer.

V and J are TRBV28 and TRBJ2-3; 11 bases agree with TRBD1. V was pared by 5 bases and J by 4 bases, with 8 bases of the junction left unmatched. Looked up from germline, CDR1 is MDHEN and CDR2 is SYDVKM. The CDR3 loop spans 16 amino acids. The CDR3 loop is CASSPLGQGESDTQYF. CDR3 nucleotides: TGTGCCAGCAGTCCCCTGGGACAGGGGGAGTCAGATACGCAGTATTTT.

The chain recombines TRBV5-1 with TRBJ1-4; no reliable D call. V lost 7 bases to trimming and J lost 3 bases, with 19 bases between them. The CDR3 contains 16 residues. The germline V gene has CDR1 SGHRS and CDR2 YFSETQ. As DNA, the CDR3 is TGCGCCAGCCTCCGGGATCCCTTCGGCGCTAATGAAAAACTGTTTTTT. Its protein product is CASLRDPFGANEKLFF. The whole variable domain, remainder taken from reference TRBV5-1 and TRBJ1-4, is KAGVTQTPRYLIKTRGQQVTLSCSPISGHRSVSWYQQTPGQGLQFLFEYFSETQRNKGNFPGRFSGRQFSNSRSEMNVSTLELGDSALYLCASLRDPFGANEKLFFGSGTQLSVL.

This clone was seen once. The gene calls are TRBV15 and TRBJ2-5; D remains unclear. The CDR3 has 13 residues. V lost 0 bases and J 5 bases, leaving 7 bases between the germline ends. The germline gives CDR1 LNHNV, CDR2 YYDKDF (reference sequence). Written as DNA, the CDR3 is TGTGCCACCAGCAGAGATGCGGAGGAGACCCAGTACTTC. The encoded protein is CATSRDAEETQYF.

This rearrangement joins TRBV6-1 to TRBJ2-6; no definite D call. Deletions cut 1 base from V and 4 bases from J, with 8 bases between. Germline V gene sequence: CDR1 MNHNS, CDR2 SASEGT. CDR3 size: 15 residues. Here the CDR3 DNA reads TGTGCCAGCAGTGAAGTACCACTCGGGGCCAACGTCCTGACTTTC. This sequence encodes CASSEVPLGANVLTF.

The J gene is TRBJ2-3, the V gene TRBV5-1; 9 nucleotides match TRBD2. CDR1 is SGHRS, CDR2 YFSETQ, per germline. The V gene end was trimmed by 0 bases and the J gene end by 0 bases; junction bases not matched to a gene: 2. This CDR3 comprises 16 residues. CDR3 coding DNA: TGCGCCAGCAGCTTGGGTAGCGGGGGAAGCACAGATACGCAGTATTTT. It yields the protein CASSLGSGGSTDTQYF.

This clone was seen more than once but under ten times. The gene calls are TRBV6-5 and TRBJ1-1, with D perhaps TRBD1 (5 bases). The V end lost 8 bases, the J end lost 0 bases, and 10 bases lay between the germline ends. Germline CDR1 reads MNHEY; CDR2 reads SVGAGI. This CDR3 has 13 amino acids. Here the CDR3 reads CASRRGVNTEAFF. Here the CDR3 DNA reads TGTGCCAGCCGCCGGGGGGTGAACACTGAAGCTTTCTTT.

J is TRBJ1-5 and V is TRBV18; D uncertain. The germline V and J ends were trimmed by 4 bases and 1 base, with 11 bases remaining between them. From germline, CDR1 is KGHSH and CDR2 LQKENI. The CDR3 spans 15 residues. The CDR3 bases are TGTGCCAGCTCACGTGAACCGGGGAGCAATCAGCCCCAGCATTTT. This translates into CASSREPGSNQPQHF.

In its sample, this clone was seen a few times. The rearrangement links TRBV5-1 to TRBJ1-2; D remains ambiguous. CDR3 size: 13 residues. Per germline, CDR1 SGHRS and CDR2 YFSETQ. Trimming shortened V by 2 bases and J by 4 bases, and 9 bases separated the two germline ends. CDR3 loop: CASSLDARYGYTF. CDR3 coding DNA: TGCGCCAGCAGCTTAGACGCCCGCTATGGCTACACCTTC.

The chain carries TRBV5-1 and TRBJ2-1, with 11 bases identical to TRBD2. The J segment lost 5 bases and the V segment lost 0 bases, leaving 4 bases of the junction unmatched. The CDR3 is made up of 16 amino acids. The germline V gene has CDR1 SGHRS and CDR2 YFSETQ. CDR3 nucleotide sequence: TGCGCCAGCAGCTTGGCCACTAGCGGGAGAGACAATGAGCAGTTCTTC. Its translation is CASSLATSGRDNEQFF.

This rearrangement joins TRBV6-6 to TRBJ2-5; a possible D gene is TRBD2 (6 bases). The last part of the DNA fits TRBJ2-7 better; the J call may be wrong. From germline, CDR1 is MNHNY and CDR2 SVGAGI (reference sequence). CDR3 length: 14 amino acids. The CDR3 sequence is CASHPGATSYEQYF. The DNA of the CDR3 is TGTGCCAGCCACCCGGGAGCAACATCCTACGAGCAGTACTTC.

The chain joins TRBV14 to TRBJ2-3; a weak D match, TRBD1 (5 bases). Germline-derived CDR1 and CDR2 are SGHDN and FVKESK. Trimming removed 0 bases from V and 2 bases from J, with 12 bases in between. This CDR3 comprises 16 residues. For the CDR3, the DNA is TGTGCCAGCAGCCAAGAGTTCACAGGCCACACAGATACGCAGTATTTT. Translating gives CASSQEFTGHTDTQYF. Drawing the rest from reference TRBV14 and TRBJ2-3, the complete variable domain is EAGVTQFPSHSVIEKGQTVTLRCDPISGHDNLYWYRRVMGKEIKFLLHFVKESKQDESGMPNNRFLAERTGGTYSTLKVQPAELEDSGVYFCASSQEFTGHTDTQYFGPGTRLTVL.

This rearrangement joins TRBV6-1 to TRBJ2-7, with unresolved D. Germline CDR1 reads MNHNS; CDR2 reads SASEGT. The CDR3 sequence is 12 residues long. V lost 11 bases and J 4 bases, leaving 15 bases between the germline ends. CDR3 residues: CAVKGLLYEQYF. CDR3 DNA sequence: TGTGCCGTAAAGGGCCTTTTATACGAGCAGTACTTC.

This clone has a single count. The chain employs TRBV28 and TRBJ1-2, with TRBD1 matching over 7 bases. The CDR3 sequence is 12 residues long. The germline V gene has CDR1 MDHEN and CDR2 SYDVKM. Trimming removed 8 bases from V and 5 bases from J; junction bases left unmatched: 5. This chain's CDR3 is CASGDSIYGYTF. For the CDR3, the DNA is TGTGCCAGCGGGGACAGTATATATGGCTACACCTTC.

J is TRBJ2-7 and V is TRBV2; TRBD2 aligns across 9 bases. The CDR3 covers 16 residues. Germline loops: CDR1 SNHLY, CDR2 FYNNEI. Trimming took 3 bases from V and 3 from J; bases not matched to a gene: 9. This chain's CDR3 is CASSEGKRGEDYEQYF. For the CDR3, the DNA is TGTGCCAGCAGTGAGGGCAAGCGGGGGGAGGACTACGAGCAGTACTTC. Supplemented by reference TRBV2 and TRBJ2-7, the full variable domain reads EPEVTQTPSHQVTQMGQEVILRCVPISNHLYFYWYRQILGQKVEFLVSFYNNEISEKSEIFDDQFSVERPDGSNFTLKIRSTKLEDSAMYFCASSEGKRGEDYEQYFGPGTRLTVT.

The chain uses TRBV9 and TRBJ2-3; 12 nucleotides align to TRBD2. The CDR3 extends over 17 amino acids. Unmatched junction bases numbered 4, after V lost 0 bases and J lost 2 bases. CDR1 is SGDLS, CDR2 YYNGEE, per germline. In nucleotides, the CDR3 is TGTGCCAGCAGCGTAGATCCTAGCGGGGGGGTCACAGATACGCAGTATTTT. This codes for CASSVDPSGGVTDTQYF.